The T cell receptor (beta chain) described here comes from a study of T cell repertoires in cytomegalovirus infection. V was trimmed by 4 bases and J by 7 bases, leaving 21 bases between them. Looked up from germline, CDR1 is MNHNS and CDR2 is SASEGT. The CDR3 is 16 amino acids. A single record per CDR3 protein comes from TCRdb applying MiXCR to the reads. The sample has around 310,000 distinct CDR3 sequences, around 29% seen once. This clonotype has only a few counts. Its cognate antigen is unknown. Specimen: cultured PBMCs, collected from culture after CMV antigen stimulation. The origin of this receptor is a human donor in good health (CMV status not recorded). Some clones in this sample may be carry-over from other donors' samples. The chain links TRBV6-1 to TRBJ2-3; tentatively, D is TRBD2 (6 bases). Here the CDR3 DNA reads TGTGCCAGCAGTGGAGGAGGGAGGCACAATCAATATACGCAGTATTTT. As protein: CASSGGGRHNQYTQYF.